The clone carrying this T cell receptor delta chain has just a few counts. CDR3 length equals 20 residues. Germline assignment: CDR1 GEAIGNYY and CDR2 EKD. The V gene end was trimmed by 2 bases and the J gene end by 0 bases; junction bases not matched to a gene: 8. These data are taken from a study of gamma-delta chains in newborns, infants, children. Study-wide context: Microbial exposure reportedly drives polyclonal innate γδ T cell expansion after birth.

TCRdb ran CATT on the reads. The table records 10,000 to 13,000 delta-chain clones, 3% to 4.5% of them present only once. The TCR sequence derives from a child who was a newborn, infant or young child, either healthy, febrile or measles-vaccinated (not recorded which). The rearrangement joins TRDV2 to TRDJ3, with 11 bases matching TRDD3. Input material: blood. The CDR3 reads CACDKVLGDRSSWDTRQMFF. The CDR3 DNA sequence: TGTGCCTGTGACAAAGTACTGGGGGATAGGAGCTCCTGGGACACCCGACAGATGTTTTTC.